This TCR beta chain was profiled in a study of T-cell reconstitution after alpha-beta-depleted transplantation in children (dated by TCRdb to 2016 to 2017). At the level of the whole study: T-cell immune reconstitution after TCRalphabeta/CD19-depleted allogeneic hematopoietic cell transplantation in children was quantitatively tracked in the study by means of TCR repertoire profiling.

The investigation overall reported the following: Hyperexpanded clone frequencies declined over subsequent months; after one year, T-cell counts and TCRbeta diversity were mostly attributed to newly produced T cells. The high TCRbeta diversity at day 60 in some patients was ascribed to recipient T cells and intrathymic progenitors that had survived conditioning. Apparently early alphabetaT-cell count recovery about two months after transplant reportedly relied on only several hundred rapidly expanded clones derived from non-depleted graft cells.

Library prep was done by PCR. For sequencing, an Illumina HiSeq 2500 was employed. TCR libraries were prepared with molecular barcoding, using unique molecular identifiers to normalize TCRbeta repertoire quantification. TCRdb redid the processing of the public reads, applying fastp at Q25 and MiXCR, and retained in-frame beta chains. Each entry is one CDR3 protein sequence, shown with its most common DNA and genes. Recorded for this sample are a few hundred thousand distinct CDR3 sequences; 27% of them occurred a single time. Just over 35% of the sample is held by the ten biggest clonotypes. Taken with the paper, the label for treatment or condition translates to: allogeneic hematopoietic cell transplantation with graft depleted of TCRalphabeta T cells and CD19 B cells. The children who served as transplant recipients had been given grafts of TCRalphabeta/CD19-depleted allogeneic hematopoietic cells.

As to this clonotype: Its binding antigen is unknown. The input lacks base qualities; no much larger clone sits a single base away.

The sequence was collected from a boy in the first two years of life with Wiskott-Aldrich syndrome, due to receive a stem cell transplant. Sequences were derived from PBMCs, sampled before TCRalphabeta/CD19-depleted stem cell transplant.

The sequenced DNA is TGCGCCAGCAGTGACGGGACTAGCGGGAACAATGAGCAGTTCTTC. Its product reads: CASSDGTSGNNEQFF. The rearranged segments are TRBV5-1 and TRBJ2-1; TRBD2 lines up with 13 middle nucleotides. The germline V gene yields SGHRS for CDR1 and YFSETQ for CDR2. Clipping removes 5 bases from V and 5 bases from J, with 4 as the unmatched junction base count. Its CDR3 holds 15 amino acids, cysteine through phenylalanine. The retained sequence is limited to the CDR3, 45 bases, with the frame set at the first base.